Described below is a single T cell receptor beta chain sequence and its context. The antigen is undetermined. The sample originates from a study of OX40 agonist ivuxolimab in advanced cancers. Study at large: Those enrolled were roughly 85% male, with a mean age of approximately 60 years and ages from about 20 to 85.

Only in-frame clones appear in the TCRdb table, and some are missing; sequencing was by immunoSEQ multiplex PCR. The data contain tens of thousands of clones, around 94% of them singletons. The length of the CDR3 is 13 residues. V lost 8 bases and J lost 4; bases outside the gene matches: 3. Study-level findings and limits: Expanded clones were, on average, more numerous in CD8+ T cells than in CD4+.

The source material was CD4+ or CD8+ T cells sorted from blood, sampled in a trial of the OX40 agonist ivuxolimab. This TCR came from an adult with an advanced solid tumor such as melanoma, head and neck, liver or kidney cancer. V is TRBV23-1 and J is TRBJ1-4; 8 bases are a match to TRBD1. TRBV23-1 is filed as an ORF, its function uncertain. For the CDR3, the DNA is TGCGCCAGCTCGACAGGGGATAATGAAAAACTGTTTTTT. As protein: CASSTGDNEKLFF.